This T cell receptor beta chain came from a study of OX40 agonist ivuxolimab in advanced cancers. The overall study: Intravenous ivuxolimab was administered to patients every 2 weeks at 0.01 to 10 mg/kg. Study outcomes and limitations: The antigen specificity of the peripheral T cells (those that were expanded) was not determined.

Note on this clone: Its antigen is as yet unknown.

Patients were ruled out by autoimmune disease history or systemic immunosuppression. Produced via immunoSEQ multiplex PCR; TCRdb's table is partial and in-frame only. Of tens of thousands of clones in the sample, just under 95% are singletons; the top ten hold approximately 10%. Germline assignment: CDR1 LNHNV and CDR2 YYDKDF (reference sequence). V gave up 0 bases and J gave up 10 bases, with 6 bases separating them. The CDR3 runs to 12 residues. The source was CD4+ or CD8+ T cells sorted from blood, collected in a trial of the OX40 agonist ivuxolimab. This chain links TRBV15 with TRBJ2-2; D not certain. The clonotype was recovered from an adult with an advanced solid tumor such as melanoma, head and neck, liver or kidney cancer. This CDR3 is CATSREGLELFF. The DNA for the CDR3 is TGTGCCACCAGCAGAGAGGGGTTGGAGCTGTTTTTT.